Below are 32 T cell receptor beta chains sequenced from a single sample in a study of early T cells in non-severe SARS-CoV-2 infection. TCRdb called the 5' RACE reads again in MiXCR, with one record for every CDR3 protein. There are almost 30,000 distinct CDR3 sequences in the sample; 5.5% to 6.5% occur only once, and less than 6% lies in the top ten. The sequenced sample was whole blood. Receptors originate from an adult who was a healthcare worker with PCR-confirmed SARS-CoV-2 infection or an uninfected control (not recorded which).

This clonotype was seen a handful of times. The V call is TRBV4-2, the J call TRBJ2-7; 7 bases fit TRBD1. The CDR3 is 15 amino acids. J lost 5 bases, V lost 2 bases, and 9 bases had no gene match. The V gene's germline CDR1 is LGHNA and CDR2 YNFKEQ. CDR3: CASSQYHRGVDEQYF. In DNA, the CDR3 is TGTGCCAGCAGCCAATATCACAGGGGAGTGGACGAGCAGTACTTC.

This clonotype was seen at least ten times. This CDR3 is CSVESRWYNEQFF. For the CDR3, the DNA is TGCAGCGTTGAATCTAGGTGGTACAATGAGCAGTTCTTC. The chain links TRBV29-1 to TRBJ2-1; D is undetermined. Germline CDR1 reads SQVTM; CDR2 reads ANQGSEA. Between the trimmed V and J ends, which lost 2 bases and 4 bases, there was a span of 9 bases. This CDR3 is 13 amino acids long.

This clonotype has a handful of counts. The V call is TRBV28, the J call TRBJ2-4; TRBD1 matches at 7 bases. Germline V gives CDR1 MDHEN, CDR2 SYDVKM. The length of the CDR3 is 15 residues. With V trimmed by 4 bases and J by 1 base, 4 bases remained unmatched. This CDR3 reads CASSSPQGAKNIQYF. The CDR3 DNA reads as TGTGCCAGCAGTTCCCCACAGGGGGCCAAAAACATTCAGTACTTC.

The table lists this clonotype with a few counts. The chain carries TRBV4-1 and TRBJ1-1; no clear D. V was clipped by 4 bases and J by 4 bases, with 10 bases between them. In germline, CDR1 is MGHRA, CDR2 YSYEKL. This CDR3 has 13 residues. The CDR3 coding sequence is TGCGCCAGCAGCCGTGGGCAGAGCACTGAAGCTTTCTTT. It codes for CASSRGQSTEAFF.

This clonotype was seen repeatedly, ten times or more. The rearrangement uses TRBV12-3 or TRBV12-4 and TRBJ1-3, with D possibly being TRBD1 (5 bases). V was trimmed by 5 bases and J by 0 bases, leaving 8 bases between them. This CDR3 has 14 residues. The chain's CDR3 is CASSPGRSGNTIYF. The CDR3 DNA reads TGTGCCAGCAGTCCGGGACGCTCTGGAAACACCATATATTTT.

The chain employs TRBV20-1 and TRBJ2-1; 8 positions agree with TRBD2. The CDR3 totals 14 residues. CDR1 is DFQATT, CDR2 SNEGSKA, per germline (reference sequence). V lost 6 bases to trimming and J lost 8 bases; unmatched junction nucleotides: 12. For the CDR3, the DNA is TGCAGTGCCAGCCCGGGGGGGTTTTCATATGAGCAGTTCTTC. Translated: CSASPGGFSYEQFF.

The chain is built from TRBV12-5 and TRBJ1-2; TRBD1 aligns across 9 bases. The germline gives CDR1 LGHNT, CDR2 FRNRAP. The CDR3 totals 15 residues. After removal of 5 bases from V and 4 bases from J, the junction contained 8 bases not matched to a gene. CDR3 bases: TGTGCTAGTGGTCCAGGGACAGGGAATGGCTATGGCTACACCTTC. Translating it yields CASGPGTGNGYGYTF.

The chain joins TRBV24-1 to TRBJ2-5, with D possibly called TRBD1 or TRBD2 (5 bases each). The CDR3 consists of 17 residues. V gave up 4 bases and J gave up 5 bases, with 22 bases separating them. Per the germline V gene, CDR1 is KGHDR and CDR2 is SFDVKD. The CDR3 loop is CATSDPLTRGVRETQYF. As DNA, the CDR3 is TGTGCCACCAGTGACCCGCTGACACGAGGGGTGAGGGAGACCCAGTACTTC.

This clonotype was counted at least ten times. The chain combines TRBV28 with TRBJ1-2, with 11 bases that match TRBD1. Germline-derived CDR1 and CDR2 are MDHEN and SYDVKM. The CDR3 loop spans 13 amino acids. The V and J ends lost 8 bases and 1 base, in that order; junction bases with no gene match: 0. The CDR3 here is CASGTGGNYGYTF. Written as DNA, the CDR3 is TGTGCCAGCGGGACAGGGGGTAACTATGGCTACACCTTC.

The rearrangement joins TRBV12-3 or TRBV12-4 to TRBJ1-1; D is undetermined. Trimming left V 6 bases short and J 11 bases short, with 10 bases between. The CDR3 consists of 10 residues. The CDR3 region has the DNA TGTGCCAGCAGCGGCCAGTGGGCTTTCTTT. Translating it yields CASSGQWAFF.

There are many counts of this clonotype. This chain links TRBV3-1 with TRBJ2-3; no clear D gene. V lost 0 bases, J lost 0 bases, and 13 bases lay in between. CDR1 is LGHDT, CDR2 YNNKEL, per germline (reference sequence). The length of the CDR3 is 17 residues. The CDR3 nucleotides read TGTGCCAGCAGCCAAGATGTTGGCGTTTCTAGCACAGATACGCAGTATTTT. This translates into CASSQDVGVSSTDTQYF.

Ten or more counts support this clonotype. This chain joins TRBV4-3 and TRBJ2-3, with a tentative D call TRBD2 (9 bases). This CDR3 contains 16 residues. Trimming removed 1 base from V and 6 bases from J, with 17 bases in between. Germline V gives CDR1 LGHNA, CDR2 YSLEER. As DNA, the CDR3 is TGCGCCAGCAGCCAAGGATCTAGCGGGGACAGGGATACGCAGTATTTT. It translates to CASSQGSSGDRDTQYF.

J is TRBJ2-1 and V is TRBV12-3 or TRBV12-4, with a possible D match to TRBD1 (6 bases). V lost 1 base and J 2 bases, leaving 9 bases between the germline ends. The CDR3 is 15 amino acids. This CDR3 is CASSLEDRAYNEQFF. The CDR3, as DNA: TGTGCCAGCAGTTTAGAGGACAGAGCCTACAATGAGCAGTTCTTC.

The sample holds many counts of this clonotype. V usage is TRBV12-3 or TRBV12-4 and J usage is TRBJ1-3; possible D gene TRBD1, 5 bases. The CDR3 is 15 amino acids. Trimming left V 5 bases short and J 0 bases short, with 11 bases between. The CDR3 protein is CASSQAGNSGNTIYF. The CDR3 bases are TGTGCCAGCAGTCAGGCAGGGAACTCTGGAAACACCATATATTTT.

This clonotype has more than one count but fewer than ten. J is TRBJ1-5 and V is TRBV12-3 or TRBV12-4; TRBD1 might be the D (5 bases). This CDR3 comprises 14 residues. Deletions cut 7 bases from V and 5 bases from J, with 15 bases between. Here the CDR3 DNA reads TGTGCCAGCAAGAGACAGCTTCAGGATCAGCCCCAGCATTTT. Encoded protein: CASKRQLQDQPQHF.

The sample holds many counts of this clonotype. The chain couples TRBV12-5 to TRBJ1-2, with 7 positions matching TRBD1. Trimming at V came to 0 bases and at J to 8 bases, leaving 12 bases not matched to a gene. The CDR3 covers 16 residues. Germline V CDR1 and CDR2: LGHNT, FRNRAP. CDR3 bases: TGTGCTAGTGGTTTGGTTATCGGGGACAGAGTACAGGGCTACACCTTC. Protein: CASGLVIGDRVQGYTF.

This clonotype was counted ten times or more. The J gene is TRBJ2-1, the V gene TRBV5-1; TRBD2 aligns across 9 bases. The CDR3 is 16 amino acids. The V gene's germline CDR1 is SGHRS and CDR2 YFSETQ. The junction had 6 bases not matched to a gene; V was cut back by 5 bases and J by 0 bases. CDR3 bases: TGCGCCAGCAGGGAACCAGCGGGGGGCTCCTACAATGAGCAGTTCTTC. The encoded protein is CASREPAGGSYNEQFF.

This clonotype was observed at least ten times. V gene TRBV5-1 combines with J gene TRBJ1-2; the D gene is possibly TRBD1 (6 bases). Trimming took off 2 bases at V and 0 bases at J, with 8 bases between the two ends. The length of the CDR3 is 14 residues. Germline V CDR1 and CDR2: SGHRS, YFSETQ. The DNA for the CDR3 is TGCGCCAGCAGCTTCGGACAGACTAACTATGGCTACACCTTC. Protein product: CASSFGQTNYGYTF.

The CDR3 nucleotides read TGTGCCAGCTCACTACTAACAGGTGATGGCTACACCTTC. It codes for CASSLLTGDGYTF. This chain uses TRBV18 with TRBJ1-2; a possible D gene is TRBD1 (5 bases). Germline CDR1 reads KGHSH; CDR2 reads LQKENI. The V end was cut by 4 bases, the J end by 6 bases, with 12 bases between. This CDR3 has 13 residues. Full variable domain (rest looked up from reference TRBV18 and TRBJ1-2): NAGVMQNPRHLVRRRGQEARLRCSPMKGHSHVYWYRQLPEEGLKFMVYLQKENIIDESGMPKERFSAEFPKEGPSILRIQQVVRGDSAAYFCASSLLTGDGYTFGSGTRLTVV.

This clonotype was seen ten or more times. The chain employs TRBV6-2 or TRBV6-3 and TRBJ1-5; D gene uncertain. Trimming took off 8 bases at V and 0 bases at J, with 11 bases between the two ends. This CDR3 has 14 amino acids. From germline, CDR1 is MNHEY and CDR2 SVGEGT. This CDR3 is CASEIIYSNQPQHF. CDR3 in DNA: TGTGCCAGCGAAATCATTTATAGCAATCAGCCCCAGCATTTT.

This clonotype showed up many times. The CDR3 region has the DNA TGTGCCAGCAGCCAAACAGGCAGGGGTCAAGAGACCCAGTACTTC. This sequence encodes CASSQTGRGQETQYF. The chain is built from TRBV7-2 and TRBJ2-5, with D possibly matching TRBD1 (6 bases). Trimming shortened V by 5 bases and J by 2 bases, and 15 bases separated the two germline ends. The CDR3 spans 15 residues. Per the germline V gene, CDR1 is SGHTA and CDR2 is FQGNSA.

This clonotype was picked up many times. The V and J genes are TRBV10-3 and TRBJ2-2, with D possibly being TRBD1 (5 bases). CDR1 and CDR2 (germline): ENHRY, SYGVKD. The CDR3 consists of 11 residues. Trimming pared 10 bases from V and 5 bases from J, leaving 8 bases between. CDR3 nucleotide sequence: TGTGCCACCAGGGCGACCGGGGAGCTGTTTTTT. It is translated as CATRATGELFF.

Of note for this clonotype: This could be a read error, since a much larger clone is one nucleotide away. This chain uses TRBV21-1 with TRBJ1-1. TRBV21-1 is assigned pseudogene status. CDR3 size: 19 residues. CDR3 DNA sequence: TGTGCCAGCCCACGGCCACGGGAGGGGGTCGAACAGATGGACACTGAAGCTTTCTTT. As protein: CASPRPREGVEQMDTEAFF.

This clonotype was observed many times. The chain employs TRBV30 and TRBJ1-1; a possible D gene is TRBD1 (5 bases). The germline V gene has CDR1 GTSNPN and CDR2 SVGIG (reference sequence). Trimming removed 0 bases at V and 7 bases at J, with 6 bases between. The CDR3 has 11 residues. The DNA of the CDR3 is TGTGCCTGGAGTGTAGGGGTTGAAGCTTTCTTT. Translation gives CAWSVGVEAFF.

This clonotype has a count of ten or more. The CDR3 sequence is CASSPPGGSSYNEQFF. The CDR3 bases are TGTGCCAGCAGCCCGCCGGGCGGGAGCTCCTACAATGAGCAGTTCTTC. The V call is TRBV7-2, the J call TRBJ2-1, with TRBD2 matching over 7 bases. This CDR3 comprises 16 residues. V trimming: 5 bases; J trimming: 0 bases; junction bases outside the gene matches: 7. The germline V gene has CDR1 SGHTA and CDR2 FQGNSA. Looking up the rest from reference TRBV7-2 and TRBJ2-1 gives the full variable domain: GAGVSQSPSNKVTEKGKDVELRCDPISGHTALYWYRQSLGQGLEFLIYFQGNSAPDKSGLPSDRFSAERTGGSVSTLTIQRTQQEDSAVYLCASSPPGGSSYNEQFFGPGTRLTVL.

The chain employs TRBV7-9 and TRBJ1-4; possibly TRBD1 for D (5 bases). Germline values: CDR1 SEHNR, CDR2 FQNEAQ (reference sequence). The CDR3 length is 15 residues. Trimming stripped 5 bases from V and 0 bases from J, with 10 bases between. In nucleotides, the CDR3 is TGTGCCAGCAGCCAGACAGATTCAACTAATGAAAAACTGTTTTTT. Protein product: CASSQTDSTNEKLFF.

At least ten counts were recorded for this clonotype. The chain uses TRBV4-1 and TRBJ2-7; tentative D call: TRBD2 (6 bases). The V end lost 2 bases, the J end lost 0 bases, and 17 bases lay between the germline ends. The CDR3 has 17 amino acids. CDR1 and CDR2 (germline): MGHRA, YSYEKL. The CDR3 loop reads CASSQSNPPGLSYEQYF. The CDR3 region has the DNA TGCGCCAGCAGCCAAAGCAACCCGCCGGGACTCTCCTACGAGCAGTACTTC.

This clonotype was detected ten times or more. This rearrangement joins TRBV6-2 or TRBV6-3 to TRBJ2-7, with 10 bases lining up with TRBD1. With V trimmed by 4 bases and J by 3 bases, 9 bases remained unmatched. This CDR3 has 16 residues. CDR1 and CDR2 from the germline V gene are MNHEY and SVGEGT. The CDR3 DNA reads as TGTGCCAGCAGTTCCCTTCCGGGACAGGGGTTCTACGAGCAGTACTTC. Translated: CASSSLPGQGFYEQYF.

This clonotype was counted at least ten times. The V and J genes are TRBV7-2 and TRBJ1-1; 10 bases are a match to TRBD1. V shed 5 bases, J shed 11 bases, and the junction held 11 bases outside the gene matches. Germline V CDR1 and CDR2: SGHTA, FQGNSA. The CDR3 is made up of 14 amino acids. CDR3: CASSIPGQGIEAFF. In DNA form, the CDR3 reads TGTGCCAGCAGCATACCGGGACAGGGGATTGAGGCTTTCTTT.

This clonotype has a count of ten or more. The CDR3 is CASSQVASGGAWETQYF. The CDR3, as DNA: TGCGCCAGCAGCCAAGTTGCTAGCGGGGGGGCCTGGGAGACCCAGTACTTC. The J gene is TRBJ2-5, the V gene TRBV4-3; TRBD2 matches at 12 bases. CDR1 and CDR2 (germline): LGHNA, YSLEER. V lost 1 base, J lost 5 bases, and 8 bases stayed unmatched. The CDR3 covers 17 residues.

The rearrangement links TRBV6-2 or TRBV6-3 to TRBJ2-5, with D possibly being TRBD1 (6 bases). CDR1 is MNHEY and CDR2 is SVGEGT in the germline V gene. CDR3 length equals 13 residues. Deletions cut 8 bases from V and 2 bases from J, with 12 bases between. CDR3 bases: TGTGCCAGCGATCCTAGGGGGCAAGAGACCCAGTACTTC. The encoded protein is CASDPRGQETQYF.

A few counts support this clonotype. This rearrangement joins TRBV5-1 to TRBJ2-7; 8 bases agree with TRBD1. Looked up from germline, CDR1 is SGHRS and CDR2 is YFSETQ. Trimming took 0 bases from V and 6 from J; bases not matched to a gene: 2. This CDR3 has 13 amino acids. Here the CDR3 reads CASSLGTGREQYF. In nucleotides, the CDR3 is TGCGCCAGCAGCTTGGGGACAGGGCGCGAGCAGTACTTC.